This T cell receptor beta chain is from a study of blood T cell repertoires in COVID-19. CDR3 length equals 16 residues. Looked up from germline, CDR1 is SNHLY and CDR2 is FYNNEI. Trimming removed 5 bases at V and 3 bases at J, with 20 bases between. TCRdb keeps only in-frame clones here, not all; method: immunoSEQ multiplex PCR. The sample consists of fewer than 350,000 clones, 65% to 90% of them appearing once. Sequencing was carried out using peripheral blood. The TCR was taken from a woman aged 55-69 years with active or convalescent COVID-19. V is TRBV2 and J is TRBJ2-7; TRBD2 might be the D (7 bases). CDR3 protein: CASSFNLGGLNYEQYF. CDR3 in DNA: TGTGCCAGCAGTTTTAACCTCGGGGGGCTTAACTACGAGCAGTACTTC.